The 8 T cell receptor beta chains in this list originate from one sample, sequenced in a study of early T cells in non-severe SARS-CoV-2 infection. TCRdb redid the calling of the 5' RACE reads with MiXCR, one entry per CDR3 protein. The table lists 70,000 to 80,000 distinct CDR3 sequences, 9.5% to 15% of them singletons, with less than 3.5% in the top ten. This material consisted of whole blood, taken at baseline. The source is an adult who was a healthcare worker with PCR-confirmed SARS-CoV-2 infection or an uninfected control (not recorded which).

At least ten counts were recorded for this clonotype. CDR3 protein: CASTGGRTTGELFF. In nucleotides, the CDR3 is TGTGCCAGCACCGGGGGCAGGACCACCGGGGAGCTGTTTTTT. This chain joins TRBV2 and TRBJ2-2; TRBD1 or TRBD2 may be the D gene (6 bases each). CDR1 SNHLY and CDR2 FYNNEI come from the germline V gene. With 7 bases removed from V and 4 bases from J, the gap between germline ends came to 13 bases. This CDR3 is built from 14 residues.

The chain carries TRBV6-2 or TRBV6-3 and TRBJ2-7; D is unresolved. The V end was cut by 2 bases, the J end by 2 bases, with 10 bases between. Germline V CDR1 and CDR2: MNHEY, SVGEGT. The CDR3 runs to 14 residues. CDR3 in amino acids: CASSYRFSPYEQYF. The CDR3 nucleotides are TGTGCCAGCAGTTACAGGTTTTCTCCCTACGAGCAGTACTTC.

V and J are TRBV20-1 and TRBJ1-1; the D gene is possibly TRBD1 (5 bases). This CDR3 has 12 amino acids. In germline, CDR1 is DFQATT, CDR2 SNEGSKA (reference sequence). V was pared by 5 bases and J by 7 bases, with 14 bases between. CDR3 coding DNA: TGCAGTGCTCGAAGGCAGGGTAATGAAGCTTTCTTT. Its protein is CSARRQGNEAFF.

This clonotype was observed many times. This chain links TRBV5-6 with TRBJ2-1; 8 bases line up with TRBD1. The V and J ends lost 3 bases and 8 bases, in that order; junction bases with no gene match: 4. CDR1 is SGHDT, CDR2 YYEEEE, per germline. The CDR3 length is 13 residues. CDR3 nucleotide sequence: TGTGCCAGCAGCTATCTGGACAGGGATGAGCAGTTCTTC. Protein product: CASSYLDRDEQFF.

This clonotype was recorded a few times. The chain joins TRBV11-2 to TRBJ2-2, with 10 bases aligning to TRBD1. With V trimmed by 4 bases and J by 4 bases, 9 bases remained unmatched. The CDR3 spans 17 residues. Per the germline V gene, CDR1 is SGHAT and CDR2 is FQNNGV. CDR3 protein: CASSSPHRTGGTGELFF. For the CDR3, the DNA is TGTGCCAGCAGCTCCCCTCATCGGACAGGGGGCACCGGGGAGCTGTTTTTT. The full variable domain, in which reference TRBV11-2 and TRBJ2-2 provide the parts outside the CDR3, is EAGVAQSPRYKIIEKRQSVAFWCNPISGHATLYWYQQILGQGPKLLIQFQNNGVVDDSQLPKDRFSAERLKGVDSTLKIQPAKLEDSAVYLCASSSPHRTGGTGELFFGEGSRLTVL.

This clonotype was seen many times. V usage is TRBV18 and J usage is TRBJ1-3, with 7 nucleotides matching TRBD1. The germline V gene has CDR1 KGHSH and CDR2 LQKENI. The CDR3 consists of 17 residues. The ends lost 1 base at V and 0 bases at J; junction bases unmatched: 6. CDR3: CASSPQTGRSSGNTIYF. The DNA of the CDR3 is TGTGCCAGCTCACCACAGACAGGGAGGTCCTCTGGAAACACCATATATTTT.

In this sample, this clonotype turned up many times. CDR3 protein: CSATGGASYRYEQYF. In DNA form, the CDR3 reads TGCAGTGCTACCGGGGGAGCCAGTTATAGGTACGAGCAGTACTTC. V and J are TRBV20-1 and TRBJ2-7; maybe TRBD2 (6 bases). V lost 4 bases to trimming and J lost 4 bases, with 20 bases between them. Germline CDR1 reads DFQATT; CDR2 reads SNEGSKA (reference sequence). The CDR3 consists of 15 residues.

This clonotype was observed a few times. The chain links TRBV19 to TRBJ2-3; a possible D gene is TRBD2 (6 bases). V dropped 4 bases and J dropped 6 bases, with 8 bases sitting between them. This CDR3 region has 12 residues. Germline CDR1 reads LNHDA; CDR2 reads SQIVND (reference sequence). The CDR3 DNA reads TGTGCCAGTAGTAACGCGGGGGATACGCAGTATTTT. This codes for CASSNAGDTQYF.